This TCR beta chain came from a study of cytomegalovirus exposure and HLA in healthy donors. As concerns this clone: The target antigen is unknown.

The ends lost 10 bases at V and 1 base at J; junction bases unmatched: 11. The length of the CDR3 is 15 residues. CDR1 and CDR2 from the germline V gene are SGHVS and FQNEAQ. Regarding the study as a whole: Earlier results showed most TCR beta V segments being productive about 87% or about 30% of the time. A later analysis showed HLA-associated TCR beta chains outstripping equally common others in clonal expansion.

In the PCR, 60 Vbeta and 13 Jbeta primers were used. Using immunoSEQ multiplex PCR, the repertoire was profiled, and TCRdb retains in-frame clones only, with some absent. The sample contains 130,000 or so clones, 80% to 90% of which appear only once. This clonotype was sampled from a woman in her 30s in good health and CMV-seronegative. V and J are TRBV7-8 and TRBJ1-2, with 8 nucleotides matching TRBD1. Sequenced sample: PBMCs. The CDR3 region is CAIRGQAEYNYGYTF. The CDR3 region has the DNA TGTGCCATCAGGGGACAGGCGGAATATAACTATGGCTACACCTTC.